The clone carrying this TCR beta chain is medium-sized in the sample. Because the library targeted alpha chains, this beta chain is an off-target read whose size means little. The source of the sample is a study of spatial heterogeneity in lung cancer. TCRdb re-analysed the 5' RACE reads in MiXCR, keeping a single row per CDR3 protein. The sample has roughly 15,000 distinct CDR3 sequences, roughly 3.6% seen once. Time point of the sample: sample taken at primary tumor resection. The 60 to 80 donors had untreated early-stage non-small cell lung cancer. Germline loops: CDR1 DFQATT, CDR2 SNEGSKA (reference sequence). V lost 4 bases and J lost 6, with 16 bases in between. The CDR3 extends over 13 amino acids.

The sequencing used normal lung tissue next to the tumor, collected at surgery. This clonotype was sampled from a male donor with early-stage non-small cell lung cancer. The chain joins TRBV20-1 to TRBJ2-7; D is unclear. The CDR3 loop is CSATDWPESEQYF. The CDR3 DNA follows: TGCAGTGCTACCGATTGGCCTGAGAGCGAGCAGTACTTC.